This T cell receptor beta chain was captured by sequencing in a study of blood T cell repertoires in COVID-19 (TCRdb year 2020). Study-level background: The collaborator samples originated in the United States, Italy and Spain and spanned the acute and convalescent phases of COVID-19. The repertoires were released in a freely available public database meant as a resource for research on the immune response to SARS-CoV-2. HLA class I and class II types, where available, came from metadata supplied by the sample provider rather than from assay-based typing. Deeply sampled blood TCRbeta repertoires from subjects exposed to, actively infected with, or recovered from COVID-19 were included in the dataset. The samples were drawn from two sources: the first 160 participants of the ongoing ImmuneRACE study, and 950 to 1,500 subjects contributed by 6 global collaborators. Sample metadata almost always included a de-identified subject ID, COVID-19 status, age in years and sex. The material from the prospective study consisted of cDNA or gDNA derived from T cells, B-cell-depleted T cells, or PBMCs. Overall study outcomes, separate from this receptor: Clinical and demographic metadata were provided uncurated, with the amount varying by source and participant.

Notes on this clone: Its antigen is still unknown. Base qualities are missing; no much larger clone stands one base away.

The immunoSEQ Assay, a bias-controlled multiplex PCR, was used to amplify TCRbeta CDR3 regions from genomic DNA. The study's processing was this. Nucleated cell counts per sample were estimated from amplification of reference gene primers within the assay. To quantify the absolute abundance of each unique TCRbeta CDR3 rearrangement, sequence reads were collapsed and filtered. Productive Simpson clonality was computed per sample as the square root of Simpson's diversity index over productive rearrangements. Entries here come from immuneACCESS through TCRdb and include only in-frame sequences with V and J called. Some clones fail to appear in such tables; in the studies checked, an unresolved V gene covers under half of the shortfall, and the cause of the remainder is unknown. Clone size and V and J calls were adopted from that table, with D and trimming inferred from the DNA. This sample gives about 200,000 clones in total; 70% to 85% of them show up just once. The ten largest clones capture 14% to 15% of the sample.

V has 3 bases trimmed and J has 8 bases trimmed; junction bases matching no gene number 11. The CDR3 has 15 amino acids, counting the end cysteine and phenylalanine. Kept here is only the CDR3 DNA, which spans 45 bases and is read in frame from base 1. Based on the germline V gene, the CDR1 and CDR2 sequences are SGHDT and YYEEEE. Participants in the prospective study were enrolled through a virtual design, were aged about 18 to 90 years, and lived in roughly 26 United States geographic areas. To assign participants to cohorts, the prospective study relied on clinical history that participants themselves reported in a screening survey and a study questionnaire. ImmuneRACE Cohort 3 recovered participants were defined by two consecutive negative NP/OP PCR tests, healthcare professional clearance, or symptom resolution. In the prospective study, mobile phlebotomists collected whole blood, serum and a nasopharyngeal or oropharyngeal swab from each participant. Participants in the prospective study had the option to provide additional blood draws and questionnaires over a 2-month period. Before DNA extraction, blood samples from the prospective study were shipped at room temperature or frozen.

This TCR was recovered from a man in his forties or fifties who had recovered from COVID-19. The rearranged chain carries TRBV5-6 and TRBJ1-2, and 9 junction bases match TRBD1. Material for sequencing was PBMCs or T cells enriched from blood (not recorded which). For the CDR3, the sequence is CASSWRDRVFYGYTF. The DNA is TGTGCCAGCAGCTGGAGGGACAGGGTTTTTTACGGCTACACCTTC.